A single T cell receptor (beta chain) is shown here with its context. This sample is drawn from a study of CD8+CD57+ T cells in acquired aplastic anemia. CDR3 length equals 17 residues. Per germline, CDR1 DFQATT and CDR2 SNEGSKA (reference sequence). The use of genomic DNA as template underpinned the TCR beta VDJ and CDR3 profiling. TCRdb recomputed calls from the reads with MiXCR, one row per CDR3 protein. The data show around 430,000 distinct CDR3 sequences, with less than 35% seen just once and less than 1% held by the top ten. In patients chosen for sequencing, flow cytometry had shown CD8+CD57+ cell expansion.

This chain links TRBV20-1 with TRBJ2-7, with a possible D match to TRBD2 (6 bases). The J call may not be correct, given that the DNA end is closer to TRBJ2-1. Specimen: sorted CD4+, CD8+, or CD8+CD57+ T cells (not recorded which) from PBMCs. The receptor comes from a human donor with aplastic anemia. CDR3 protein: CSARDSGGELHFNEQFF. CDR3 sequence (DNA): TGCAGTGCTAGAGACTCGGGCGGGGAACTCCACTTCAATGAGCAGTTCTTC.